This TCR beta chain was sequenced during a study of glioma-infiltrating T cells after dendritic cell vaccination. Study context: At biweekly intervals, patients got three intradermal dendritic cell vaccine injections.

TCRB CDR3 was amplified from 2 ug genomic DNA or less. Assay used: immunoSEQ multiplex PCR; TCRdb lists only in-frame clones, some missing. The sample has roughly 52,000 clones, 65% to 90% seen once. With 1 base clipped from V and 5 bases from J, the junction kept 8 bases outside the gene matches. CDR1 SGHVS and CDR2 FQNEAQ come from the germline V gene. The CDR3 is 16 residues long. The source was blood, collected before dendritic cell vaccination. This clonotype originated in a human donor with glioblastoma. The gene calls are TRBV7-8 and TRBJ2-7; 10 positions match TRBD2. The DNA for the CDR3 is TGTGCCAGCAGCTTAGAAGCGGGGGGGATTCTTCACGAGCAGTACTTC. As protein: CASSLEAGGILHEQYF.